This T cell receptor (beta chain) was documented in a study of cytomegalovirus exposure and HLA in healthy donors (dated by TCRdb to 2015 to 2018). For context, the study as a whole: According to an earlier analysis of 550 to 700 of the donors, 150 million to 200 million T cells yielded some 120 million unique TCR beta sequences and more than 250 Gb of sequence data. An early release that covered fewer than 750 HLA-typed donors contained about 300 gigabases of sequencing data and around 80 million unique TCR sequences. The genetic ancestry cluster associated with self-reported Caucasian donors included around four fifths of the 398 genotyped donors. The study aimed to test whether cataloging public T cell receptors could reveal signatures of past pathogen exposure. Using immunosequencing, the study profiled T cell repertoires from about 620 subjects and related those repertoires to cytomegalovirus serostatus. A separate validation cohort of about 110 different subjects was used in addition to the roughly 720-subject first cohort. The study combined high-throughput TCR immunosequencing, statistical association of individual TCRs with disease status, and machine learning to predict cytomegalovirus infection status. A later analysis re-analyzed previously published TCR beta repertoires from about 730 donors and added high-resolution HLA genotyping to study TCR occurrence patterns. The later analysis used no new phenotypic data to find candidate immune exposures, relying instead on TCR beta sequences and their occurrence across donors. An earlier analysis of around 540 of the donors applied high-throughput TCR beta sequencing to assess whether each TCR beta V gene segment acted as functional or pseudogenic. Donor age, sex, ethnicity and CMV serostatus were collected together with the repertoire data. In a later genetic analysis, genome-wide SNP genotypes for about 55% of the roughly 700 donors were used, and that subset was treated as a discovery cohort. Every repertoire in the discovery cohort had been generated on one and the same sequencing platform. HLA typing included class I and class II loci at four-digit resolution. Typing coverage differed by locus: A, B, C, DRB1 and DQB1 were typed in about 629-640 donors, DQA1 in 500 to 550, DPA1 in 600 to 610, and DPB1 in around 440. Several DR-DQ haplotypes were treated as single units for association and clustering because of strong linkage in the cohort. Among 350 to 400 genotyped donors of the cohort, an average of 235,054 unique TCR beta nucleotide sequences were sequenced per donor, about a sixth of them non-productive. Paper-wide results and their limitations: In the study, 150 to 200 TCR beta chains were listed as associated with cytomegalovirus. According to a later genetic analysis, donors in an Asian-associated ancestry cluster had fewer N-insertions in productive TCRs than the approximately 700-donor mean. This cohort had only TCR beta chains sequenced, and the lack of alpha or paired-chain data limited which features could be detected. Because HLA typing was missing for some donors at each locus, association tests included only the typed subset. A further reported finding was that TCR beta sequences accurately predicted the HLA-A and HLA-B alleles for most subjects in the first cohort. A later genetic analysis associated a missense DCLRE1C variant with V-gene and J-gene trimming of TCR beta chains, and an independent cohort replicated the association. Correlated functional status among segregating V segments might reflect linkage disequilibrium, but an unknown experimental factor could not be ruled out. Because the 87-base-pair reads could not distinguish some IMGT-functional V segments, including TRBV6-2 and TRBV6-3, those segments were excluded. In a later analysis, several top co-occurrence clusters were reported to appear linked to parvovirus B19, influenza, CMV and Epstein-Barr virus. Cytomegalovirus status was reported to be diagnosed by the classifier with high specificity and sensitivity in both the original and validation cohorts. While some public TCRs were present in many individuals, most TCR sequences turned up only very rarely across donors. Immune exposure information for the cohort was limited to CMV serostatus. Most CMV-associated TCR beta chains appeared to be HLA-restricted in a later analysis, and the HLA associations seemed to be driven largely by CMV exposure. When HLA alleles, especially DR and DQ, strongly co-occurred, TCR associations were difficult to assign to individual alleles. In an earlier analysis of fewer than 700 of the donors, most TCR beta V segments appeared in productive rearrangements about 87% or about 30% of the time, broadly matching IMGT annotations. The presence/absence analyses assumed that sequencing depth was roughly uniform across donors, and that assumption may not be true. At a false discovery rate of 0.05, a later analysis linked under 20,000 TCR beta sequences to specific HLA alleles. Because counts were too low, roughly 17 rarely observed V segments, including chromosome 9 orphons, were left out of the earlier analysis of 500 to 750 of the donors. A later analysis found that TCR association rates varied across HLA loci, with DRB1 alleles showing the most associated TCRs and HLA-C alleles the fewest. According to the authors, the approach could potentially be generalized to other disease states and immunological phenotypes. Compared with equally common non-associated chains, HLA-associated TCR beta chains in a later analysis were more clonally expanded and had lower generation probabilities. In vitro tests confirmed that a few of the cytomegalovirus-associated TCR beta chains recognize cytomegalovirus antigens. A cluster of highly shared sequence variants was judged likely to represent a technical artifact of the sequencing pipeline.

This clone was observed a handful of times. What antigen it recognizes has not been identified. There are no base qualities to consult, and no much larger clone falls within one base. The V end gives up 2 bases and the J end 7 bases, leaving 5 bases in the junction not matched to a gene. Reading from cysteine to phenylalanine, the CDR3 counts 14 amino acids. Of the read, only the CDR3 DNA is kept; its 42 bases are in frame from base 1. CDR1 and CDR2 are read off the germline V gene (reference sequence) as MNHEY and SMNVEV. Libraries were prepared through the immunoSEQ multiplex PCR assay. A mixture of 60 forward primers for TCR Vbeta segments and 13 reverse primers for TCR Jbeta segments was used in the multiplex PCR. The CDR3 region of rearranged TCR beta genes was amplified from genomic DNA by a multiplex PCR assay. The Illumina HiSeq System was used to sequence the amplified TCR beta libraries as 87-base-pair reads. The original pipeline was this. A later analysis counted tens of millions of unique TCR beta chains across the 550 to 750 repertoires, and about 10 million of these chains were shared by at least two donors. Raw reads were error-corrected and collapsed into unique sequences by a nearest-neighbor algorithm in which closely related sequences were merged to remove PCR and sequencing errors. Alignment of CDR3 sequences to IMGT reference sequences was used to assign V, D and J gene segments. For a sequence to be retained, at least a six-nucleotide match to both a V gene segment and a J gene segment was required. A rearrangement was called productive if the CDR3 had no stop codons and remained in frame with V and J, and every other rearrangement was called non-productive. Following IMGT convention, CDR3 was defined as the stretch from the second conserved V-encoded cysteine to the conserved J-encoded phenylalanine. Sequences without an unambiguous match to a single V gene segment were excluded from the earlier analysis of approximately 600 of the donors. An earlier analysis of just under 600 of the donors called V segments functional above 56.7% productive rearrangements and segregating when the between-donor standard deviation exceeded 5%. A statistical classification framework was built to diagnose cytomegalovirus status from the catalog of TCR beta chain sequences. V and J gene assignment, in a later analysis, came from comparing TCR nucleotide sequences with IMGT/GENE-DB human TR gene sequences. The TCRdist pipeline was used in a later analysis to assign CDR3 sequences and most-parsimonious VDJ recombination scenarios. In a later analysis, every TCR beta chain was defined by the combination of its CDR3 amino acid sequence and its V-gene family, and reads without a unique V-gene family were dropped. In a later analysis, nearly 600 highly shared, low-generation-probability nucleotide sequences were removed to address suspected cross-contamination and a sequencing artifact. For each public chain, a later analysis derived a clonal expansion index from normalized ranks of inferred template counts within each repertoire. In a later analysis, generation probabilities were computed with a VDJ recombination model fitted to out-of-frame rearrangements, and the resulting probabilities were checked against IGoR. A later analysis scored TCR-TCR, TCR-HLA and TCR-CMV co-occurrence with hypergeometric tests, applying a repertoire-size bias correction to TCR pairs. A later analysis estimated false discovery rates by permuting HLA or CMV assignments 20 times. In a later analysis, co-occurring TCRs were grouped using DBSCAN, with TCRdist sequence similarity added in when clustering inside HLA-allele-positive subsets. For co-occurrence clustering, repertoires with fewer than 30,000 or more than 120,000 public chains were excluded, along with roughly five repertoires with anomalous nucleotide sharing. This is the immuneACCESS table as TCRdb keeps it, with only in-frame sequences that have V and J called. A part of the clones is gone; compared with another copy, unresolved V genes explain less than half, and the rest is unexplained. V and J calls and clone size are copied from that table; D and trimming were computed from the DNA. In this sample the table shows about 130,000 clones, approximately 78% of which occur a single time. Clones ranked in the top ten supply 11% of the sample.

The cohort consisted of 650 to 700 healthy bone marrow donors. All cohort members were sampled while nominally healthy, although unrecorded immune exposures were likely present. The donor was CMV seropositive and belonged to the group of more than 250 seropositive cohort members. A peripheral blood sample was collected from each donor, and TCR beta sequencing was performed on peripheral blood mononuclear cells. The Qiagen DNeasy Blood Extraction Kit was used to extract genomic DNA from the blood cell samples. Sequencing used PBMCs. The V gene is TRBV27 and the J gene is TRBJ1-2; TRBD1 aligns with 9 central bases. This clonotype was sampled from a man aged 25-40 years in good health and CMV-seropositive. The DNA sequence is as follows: TGTGCCAGCAGTTTAACAGGGGGCAGCGGTGGCTACACCTTC. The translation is CASSLTGGSGGYTF.